This T cell receptor beta chain was retrieved from a study of T cell responses to AZD1222 COVID-19 vaccine. General study points: The study reported that nearly half of spike-specific TCRs target unmutated variant regions.

As for this clone: The target antigen is unknown.

The CDR3 runs 15 residues. Germline CDR1 MDHEN, CDR2 SYDVKM. V shed 5 bases and J 2 bases; nucleotides not matched to a gene: 7. Assay: immunoSEQ multiplex PCR; the TCRdb copy retains only in-frame clones and omits some. The sample lists 150,000 or so clones, 80% to 95% occurring once. This material consisted of peripheral blood, taken 28 days after the second AZD1222 dose. The sequence came from an adult who received the AZD1222 COVID-19 vaccine. This chain uses TRBV28 with TRBJ2-7; 9 bases match TRBD2. CDR3 residues: CASSPIGGRAYEQYF. For the CDR3, the DNA is TGTGCCAGCAGTCCCATAGGCGGGAGGGCCTACGAGCAGTACTTC.